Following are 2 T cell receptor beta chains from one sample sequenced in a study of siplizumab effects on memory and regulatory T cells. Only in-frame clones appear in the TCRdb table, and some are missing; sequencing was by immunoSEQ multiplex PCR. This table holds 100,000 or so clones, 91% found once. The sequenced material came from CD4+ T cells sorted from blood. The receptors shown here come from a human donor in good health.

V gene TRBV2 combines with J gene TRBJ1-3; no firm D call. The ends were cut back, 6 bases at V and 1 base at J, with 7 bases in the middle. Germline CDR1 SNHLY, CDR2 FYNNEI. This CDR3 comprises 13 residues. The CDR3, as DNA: TGTGCCAGCAGGGTTTGGTCTGGAAACACCATATATTTT. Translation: CASRVWSGNTIYF.

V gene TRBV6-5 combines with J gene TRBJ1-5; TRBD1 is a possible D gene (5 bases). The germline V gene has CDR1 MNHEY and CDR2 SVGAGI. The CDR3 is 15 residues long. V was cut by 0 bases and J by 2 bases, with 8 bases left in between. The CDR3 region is CASSYSWGGNQPQHF. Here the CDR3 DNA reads TGTGCCAGCAGTTACTCGTGGGGGGGCAATCAGCCCCAGCATTTT.